The 8 T cell receptor beta chains in this list originate from one sample, sequenced in a study of memory CD4+ T cells and cytomegalovirus serostatus. The sort gate was single viable CD3+CD4+CD8-CD45RO+ cells for memory CD4+ T cells. Produced via immunoSEQ multiplex PCR; TCRdb's table is partial and in-frame only. The sample lists tens of thousands of clones, about 81% occurring once. The source material was memory CD4+ T cells from blood. Source of these receptors: an adult in good health and CMV-seronegative.

This chain joins TRBV11-2 and TRBJ1-1, with D uncertain. Germline CDR1 is SGHAT and CDR2 is FQNNGV. The ends were cut back, 1 base at V and 0 bases at J, with 12 bases in the middle. There are 16 residues in the CDR3. The CDR3 sequence: CASSLVRGRVNTEAFF. CDR3 nucleotide sequence: TGTGCCAGCAGCTTAGTGCGGGGAAGGGTGAACACTGAAGCTTTCTTT.

This clone showed up just once. The gene calls are TRBV5-4 and TRBJ1-6, with D maybe TRBD1 (6 bases). V was shortened by 4 bases and J by 6 bases, with 17 bases between the two germline ends. Germline V gene data show CDR1 as SGHNT and CDR2 as YYREEE (reference sequence). CDR3 length equals 16 residues. CDR3 region: CASSRETGFPNSPLHF. The DNA for the CDR3 is TGTGCCAGCAGCCGTGAAACAGGGTTCCCTAATTCACCCCTCCACTTT. The entire variable domain, with the rest obtained from reference TRBV5-4 and TRBJ1-6, is as follows: ETGVTQSPTHLIKTRGQQVTLRCSSQSGHNTVSWYQQALGQGPQFIFQYYREEENGRGNFPPRFSGLQFPNYSSELNVNALELDDSALYLCASSRETGFPNSPLHFGNGTRLTVT.

In its sample, this clone was seen a few times. The chain uses TRBV7-8 and TRBJ1-5; unclear D gene. The CDR3 runs to 16 residues. Germline V lookup: CDR1 SGHVS, CDR2 FQNEAQ. Trimming left V 1 base short and J 9 bases short, with 19 bases between. In DNA, the CDR3 is TGTGCCAGCAGCTTAGAGAGGGTAGGAAACGGACGGCCCCAGCATTTT. Residues: CASSLERVGNGRPQHF.

The V call is TRBV2, the J call TRBJ2-7, with D possibly being TRBD1 or TRBD2 (6 bases each). The germline CDR1 and CDR2 sequences are SNHLY and FYNNEI. V lost 7 bases and J 1 base, leaving 8 bases between the germline ends. This CDR3 is 12 amino acids long. CDR3 DNA sequence: TGTGCCAGCACGGGGGCGTCCTACGAGCAGTACTTC. Protein product: CASTGASYEQYF.

This clone has a handful of counts. The CDR3: CASSLLGPATNEKLFF. In nucleotides, the CDR3 is TGCGCCAGCAGCCTACTTGGGCCGGCAACTAATGAAAAACTGTTTTTT. The chain combines TRBV5-1 with TRBJ1-4; D call uncertain. Germline CDR1 and CDR2: SGHRS and YFSETQ. The CDR3 is 16 residues long. The V end was cut by 4 bases, the J end by 0 bases, with 13 bases between.

The rearrangement joins TRBV29-1 to TRBJ2-5; 7 bases line up with TRBD1. Germline V gene sequence: CDR1 SQVTM, CDR2 ANQGSEA. Trimming at V came to 4 bases and at J to 5 bases, leaving 10 bases not matched to a gene. The CDR3 covers 14 residues. CDR3 coding DNA: TGCAGCGTTGGATATAGTGGACAGGCGGAGACCCAGTACTTC. It specifies CSVGYSGQAETQYF.

The gene calls are TRBV7-8 and TRBJ1-3; TRBD1 matches 8 bases. The CDR3 is made up of 14 amino acids. Germline CDR1 is SGHVS and CDR2 is FQNEAQ. V lost 4 bases and J lost 4; bases outside the gene matches: 3. The chain's CDR3 is CASSSTGGGNTIYF. Here the CDR3 DNA reads TGTGCCAGCAGCTCCACAGGGGGAGGAAACACCATATATTTT.

The chain couples TRBV11-2 to TRBJ1-2; no reliable D call. The CDR3 totals 13 residues. Trimming pared 1 base from V and 8 bases from J, leaving 11 bases between. Germline CDR1 SGHAT, CDR2 FQNNGV. In DNA, the CDR3 is TGTGCCAGCAGCTTAGCTGACCTGGGAGGCTACACCTTC. This gives the protein CASSLADLGGYTF.